These 18 T cell receptor beta chains share one sample of origin, sequenced in a study of technical replicates of blood from several donors. Data came from immunoSEQ multiplex PCR; TCRdb stores just in-frame clones and leaves some out. The sample lists 74,000 or so clones; around 96% were seen once. The specimen sequenced was T cells isolated from PBMCs. These receptors all come from a human donor in good health.

This clone was seen only once. The chain couples TRBV6-5 to TRBJ1-2; 7 nucleotides align to TRBD1. The ends lost 0 bases at V and 5 bases at J; junction bases unmatched: 6. Germline V gene data show CDR1 as MNHEY and CDR2 as SVGAGI. The CDR3 has 15 residues. The CDR3 nucleotides are TGTGCCAGCAGTTACTCTACAGGGGACCTTTATGGCTACACCTTC. Amino acid sequence: CASSYSTGDLYGYTF.

In the case of this clone: The junction does not match germline at one end; this may be a read error. The rearrangement uses TRBV5-6 and TRBJ1-1; weak D call: TRBD1 (6 bases). The germline V gene has CDR1 SGHDT and CDR2 YYEEEE. The CDR3 extends over 14 amino acids. The CDR3 spells CATLRQGLKTEAFF. The CDR3 region has the DNA TGTGCCACCCTTAGGCAGGGGCTGAAGACTGAAGCTTTCTTT.

The J gene is TRBJ2-2, the V gene TRBV27; 7 positions match TRBD1. This CDR3 comprises 12 residues. CDR1 and CDR2 (germline): MNHEY, SMNVEV (reference sequence). V lost 6 bases, J lost 5 bases, and 0 bases stayed unmatched. DNA for the CDR3: TGTGCCAGCAGACAGGGGACCGGGGAGCTGTTTTTT. It is translated as CASRQGTGELFF.

The rearrangement links TRBV28 to TRBJ2-7; 10 bases map to TRBD1. V lost 5 bases, J lost 0 bases, and 7 bases stayed unmatched. The CDR3 is made up of 16 amino acids. Germline CDR1 is MDHEN and CDR2 is SYDVKM. CDR3 nucleotides: TGTGCCAGCAGTACTGGACAGGGGGGTTACTCCTACGAGCAGTACTTC. Translated: CASSTGQGGYSYEQYF.

V is TRBV10-1 and J is TRBJ2-7; 9 bases map to TRBD2. The CDR3 loop spans 15 amino acids. Germline CDR1 reads WNHNN; CDR2 reads SYGVQD (reference sequence). V trimming: 5 bases; J trimming: 2 bases; junction bases outside the gene matches: 7. CDR3 sequence: CASSQGGRATYEQYF. CDR3 sequence (DNA): TGCGCCAGCAGTCAGGGCGGGAGGGCCACCTACGAGCAGTACTTC.

This chain uses TRBV19 with TRBJ1-5, with no clear D. This CDR3 contains 18 residues. Trimming stripped 4 bases from V and 5 bases from J, with 24 bases between. The germline CDR1 and CDR2 sequences are LNHDA and SQIVND (reference sequence). CDR3: CASSKSPPTVGWDQPQHF. CDR3 sequence (DNA): TGTGCCAGTAGTAAGTCACCCCCCACAGTAGGCTGGGATCAGCCCCAGCATTTT.

This chain connects TRBV30 to TRBJ1-2; 7 nucleotides align to TRBD1. V trimming: 0 bases; J trimming: 8 bases; junction bases outside the gene matches: 9. Germline CDR1 GTSNPN, CDR2 SVGIG (reference sequence). CDR3 size: 14 residues. The CDR3 DNA is TGTGCCTGGAGTGTCGGACAGGTGGCAGTCGGCTACACCTTC. This encodes CAWSVGQVAVGYTF.

The chain employs TRBV18 and TRBJ1-1, with 10 bases lining up with TRBD1. CDR3 length equals 16 residues. V lost 4 bases to trimming and J lost 5 bases; unmatched junction nucleotides: 10. Germline V lookup: CDR1 KGHSH, CDR2 LQKENI. The CDR3 region is CASSLTGTGETTEAFF. The CDR3 DNA reads as TGTGCCAGCTCACTAACCGGGACAGGGGAGACTACTGAAGCTTTCTTT.

The chain recombines TRBV7-9 with TRBJ1-1; unclear D gene. CDR3 size: 13 residues. Trimming stripped 3 bases from V and 4 bases from J, with 9 bases between. The germline V gene has CDR1 SEHNR and CDR2 FQNEAQ (reference sequence). CDR3 loop: CASSFRSGTEAFF. CDR3 in DNA: TGTGCCAGCAGCTTCAGGAGCGGCACTGAAGCTTTCTTT.

This clone was seen only once. The V gene is TRBV19, the J gene TRBJ2-3; 12 bases map to TRBD2. CDR3 length: 15 residues. CDR1 and CDR2 from the germline V gene are LNHDA and SQIVND (reference sequence). J lost 3 bases, V lost 5 bases, and 3 bases had no gene match. CDR3 sequence (DNA): TGTGCCAGTAGTTCCGGACTAGCGGGGACAGATACGCAGTATTTT. It is translated as CASSSGLAGTDTQYF.

CDR3 protein: CASSLVAGVYEQYF. Written as DNA, the CDR3 is TGTGCCAGCAGCTTGGTAGCGGGAGTCTACGAGCAGTACTTC. This chain joins TRBV5-6 and TRBJ2-7; 9 bases align to TRBD2. Per germline, CDR1 SGHDT and CDR2 YYEEEE. V dropped 0 bases and J dropped 3; count of bases not matched to a gene: 1. This CDR3 is built from 14 residues. Full variable domain (rest looked up from reference TRBV5-6 and TRBJ2-7): DAGVTQSPTHLIKTRGQQVTLRCSPKSGHDTVSWYQQALGQGPQFIFQYYEEEERQRGNFPDRFSGHQFPNYSSELNVNALLLGDSALYLCASSLVAGVYEQYFGPGTRLTVT.

The chain uses TRBV12-5 and TRBJ2-1; 13 nucleotides line up with TRBD2. CDR1 is LGHNT and CDR2 is FRNRAP in the germline V gene. The CDR3 loop spans 19 amino acids. V was pared by 0 bases and J by 0 bases, with 5 bases of the junction left unmatched. The CDR3 here is CASGLVRGLAGYSYNEQFF. The DNA of the CDR3 is TGTGCTAGTGGTTTGGTACGGGGACTAGCGGGATACTCCTACAATGAGCAGTTCTTC. Complete variable domain (other parts from reference TRBV12-5 and TRBJ2-1): DARVTQTPRHKVTEMGQEVTMRCQPILGHNTVFWYRQTMMQGLELLAYFRNRAPLDDSGMPKDRFSAEMPDATLATLKIQPSEPRDSAVYFCASGLVRGLAGYSYNEQFFGPGTRLTVL.

V usage is TRBV5-5 and J usage is TRBJ2-5; 13 nucleotides align to TRBD2. The CDR3 is made up of 16 amino acids. J lost 5 bases, V lost 2 bases, and 6 bases had no gene match. The germline V gene has CDR1 SGHKS and CDR2 YYEKEE (reference sequence). The CDR3 reads CASSLGLAGVGETQYF. The CDR3 region has the DNA TGTGCCAGCAGCTTAGGACTAGCGGGAGTCGGGGAGACCCAGTACTTC.

This clone was observed a single time. The genes are TRBV16 and TRBJ1-1, with D tentatively TRBD1 (5 bases). Germline loops: CDR1 KGHSY, CDR2 FQNENV. With 5 bases removed from V and 1 base from J, the gap between germline ends came to 8 bases. The CDR3 totals 13 residues. CDR3 amino acids: CASSDRGNTEAFF. The CDR3 DNA is TGTGCCAGCAGCGATAGGGGGAACACTGAAGCTTTCTTT.

This chain joins TRBV7-3 and TRBJ2-3; 10 positions match TRBD2. Unmatched junction bases numbered 9, after V lost 6 bases and J lost 9 bases. The V gene's germline CDR1 is SGHTA and CDR2 FQGTGA. This CDR3 region has 14 residues. This CDR3 reads CASSLSGRTPTQYF. In DNA, the CDR3 is TGTGCCAGCAGTCTTAGCGGGAGGACACCAACGCAGTATTTT.

This rearrangement joins TRBV21-1 to TRBJ2-2; the table calls TRBD2, which could not be checked here. TRBV21-1 is labeled a pseudogene. The length of the CDR3 is 13 residues. The CDR3 region has the DNA TGTGCCAGCAGCACTAAATACACCGGGGAGCTGTTTTTT. Its protein product is CASSTKYTGELFF.

The chain combines TRBV9 with TRBJ2-7; the D gene is possibly TRBD1 (7 bases). Germline CDR1 reads SGDLS; CDR2 reads YYNGEE. The CDR3 sequence is 15 residues long. The V and J ends lost 4 bases and 7 bases respectively, with 21 bases between them. The CDR3 reads CASSTRGDTVWEQYF. DNA of the CDR3: TGTGCCAGCAGCACCAGGGGGGACACAGTGTGGGAGCAGTACTTC. Drawing the rest from reference TRBV9 and TRBJ2-7, the complete variable domain is DSGVTQTPKHLITATGQRVTLRCSPRSGDLSVYWYQQSLDQGLQFLIQYYNGEERAKGNILERFSAQQFPDLHSELNLSSLELGDSALYFCASSTRGDTVWEQYFGPGTRLTVT.

In DNA, the CDR3 is TGTGCCAGCAGTTTGCAGGGGGTCCCTGAAGCTTTCTTT. This encodes CASSLQGVPEAFF. The chain couples TRBV28 to TRBJ1-1, with 7 nucleotides matching TRBD1. Germline V lookup: CDR1 MDHEN, CDR2 SYDVKM. V lost 3 bases to trimming and J lost 6 bases; unmatched junction nucleotides: 4. CDR3 length equals 13 residues.